The 32 T cell receptor beta chains below were found in one sample sequenced in a study of OX40 agonist ivuxolimab in advanced cancers. Only in-frame clones appear in the TCRdb table, and some are missing; sequencing was by immunoSEQ multiplex PCR. Here the sample spans 46,000 or so clones, about 90% being singletons. The source material was CD4+ or CD8+ T cells sorted from blood, sampled in a trial of the OX40 agonist ivuxolimab. These receptors were collected from an adult with an advanced solid tumor such as melanoma, head and neck, liver or kidney cancer.

This clone was seen a single time. The genes are TRBV10-3 and TRBJ1-3; D ambiguous. Germline CDR1 and CDR2: ENHRY and SYGVKD. The CDR3 contains 12 residues. Trimming cost V 7 bases and J 4 bases, with 8 bases left between them. The CDR3 DNA follows: TGTGCCATCACTCCTGGGGGAAACACCATATATTTT. It codes for CAITPGGNTIYF.

The chain carries TRBV7-8 and TRBJ1-1, with unresolved D. The CDR3 runs 15 residues. Germline V gene lookup returns CDR1 SGHVS and CDR2 FQNEAQ. V dropped 3 bases and J dropped 5 bases, with 16 bases sitting between them. The CDR3 is CASSLGTGPWTEAFF. Here the CDR3 DNA reads TGTGCCAGCAGCTTGGGTACGGGCCCCTGGACTGAAGCTTTCTTT.

The chain has TRBV11-2 and TRBJ2-7; possible D gene TRBD2, 6 bases. Per the germline V gene, CDR1 is SGHAT and CDR2 is FQNNGV. Between the trimmed V and J ends, which lost 4 bases and 1 base, there was a span of 20 bases. This CDR3 contains 17 residues. This chain's CDR3 is CASSSLTTSKFSYEQYF. The CDR3 DNA is TGTGCCAGCAGCTCCCTAACAACTAGCAAGTTTTCCTACGAGCAGTACTTC.

This clone was detected only once. This rearrangement joins TRBV9 to TRBJ1-6; D is perhaps TRBD1 (6 bases). CDR3 length equals 20 residues. Germline V gene lookup returns CDR1 SGDLS and CDR2 YYNGEE. V was pared by 0 bases and J by 1 base, with 20 bases between. CDR3 bases: TGTGCCAGCAGCGTAGATGGCGGGGGGCAGGGGAGGTCCTATAATTCACCCCTCCACTTT. It translates to CASSVDGGGQGRSYNSPLHF.

This chain uses TRBV7-2 with TRBJ1-1; no clear D. This CDR3 comprises 14 residues. With 3 bases removed from V and 5 bases from J, the gap between germline ends came to 13 bases. The germline gives CDR1 SGHTA, CDR2 FQGNSA. Here the CDR3 DNA reads TGTGCCAGCAGCTTCGCGGGTGTTGGGACTGAAGCTTTCTTT. This gives the protein CASSFAGVGTEAFF.

This sequence joins TRBV9 and TRBJ1-5; 9 nucleotides agree with TRBD1. The V gene end was trimmed by 2 bases and the J gene end by 6 bases; junction bases not matched to a gene: 3. Germline values: CDR1 SGDLS, CDR2 YYNGEE. The CDR3 is 14 amino acids. The CDR3 sequence is CASSVTGGSQPQHF. CDR3 nucleotides: TGTGCCAGCAGCGTTACAGGGGGCAGTCAGCCCCAGCATTTT.

The CDR3 DNA is TGTGCCAGCAAAACGAGGGGCGATGAGACCCAGTACTTC. This gives the protein CASKTRGDETQYF. The rearrangement links TRBV21-1 to TRBJ2-5. TRBV21-1 is a pseudogene locus. The CDR3 has 13 amino acids.

The CDR3 spells CASSLSENTEAFF. The CDR3 coding sequence is TGTGCCAGCAGTTTATCAGAGAACACTGAAGCTTTCTTT. V is TRBV27 and J is TRBJ1-1, with no clear D. The germline V and J ends were trimmed by 0 bases and 1 base, with 3 bases remaining between them. Germline V lookup: CDR1 MNHEY, CDR2 SMNVEV (reference sequence). The CDR3 consists of 13 residues.

V gene TRBV29-1 combines with J gene TRBJ2-2; no firm D call. The CDR3 length is 13 residues. The V gene's germline CDR1 is SQVTM and CDR2 ANQGSEA. V gave up 8 bases and J gave up 0 bases, with 10 bases separating them. CDR3 bases: TGCAGCCTGGGCGACCCGAACACCGGGGAGCTGTTTTTT. This codes for CSLGDPNTGELFF.

The chain has TRBV5-1 and TRBJ1-2; the match to TRBD1 covers 9 bases. The V segment lost 6 bases and the J segment 8 bases; nucleotides outside the gene matches: 8. The length of the CDR3 is 13 residues. Germline loops: CDR1 SGHRS, CDR2 YFSETQ. CDR3: CASNSGQGEGYTF. The CDR3 DNA reads TGCGCCAGCAACTCGGGACAGGGAGAAGGCTACACCTTC.

The chain joins TRBV4-3 to TRBJ2-7; 10 bases are shared with TRBD2. The CDR3 is made up of 16 amino acids. Per the germline V gene, CDR1 is LGHNA and CDR2 is YSLEER. With 0 bases clipped from V and 3 bases from J, the junction kept 5 bases outside the gene matches. The CDR3: CASSQDALAGHYEQYF. The DNA for the CDR3 is TGCGCCAGCAGCCAAGATGCACTAGCGGGACACTACGAGCAGTACTTC.

This clone showed up just once. CDR3 DNA: TGTGCCAGCAGGCCAACTGCCTCGGGTTCGGTTGGCTACACCTTC. Translated, it gives CASRPTASGSVGYTF. V is TRBV2 and J is TRBJ1-2; D is undetermined. Trimming took off 6 bases at V and 7 bases at J, with 21 bases between the two ends. Germline V CDR1 and CDR2: SNHLY, FYNNEI. The length of the CDR3 is 15 residues.

Notes on this clone: Other DNA sequences within the sample encode an identical CDR3. The rearrangement uses TRBV7-3 and TRBJ1-2; D possibly corresponds to TRBD1 (6 bases). V lost 6 bases and J lost 8, with 19 bases in between. Per germline, CDR1 SGHTA and CDR2 FQGTGA. This CDR3 is built from 14 residues. In DNA form, the CDR3 reads TGTGCCAGCAGTCGTACGGGGGGCTCGGAAGGCTACACCTTC. It specifies CASSRTGGSEGYTF.

The V and J genes are TRBV7-2 and TRBJ1-2; tentatively, D is TRBD1 (6 bases). The V gene lost 3 bases and the J gene lost 8 bases, with 16 bases spanning the gap. Germline CDR1 is SGHTA and CDR2 is FQGNSA. The length of the CDR3 is 14 residues. CDR3 DNA: TGTGCCAGCAGCTTTTCAGGGGAGGTCTACGGCTACACCTTC. Translation gives CASSFSGEVYGYTF.

This chain links TRBV4-2 with TRBJ2-7; unclear D gene. V was shortened by 1 base and J by 7 bases, with 5 bases between the two germline ends. Germline CDR1 and CDR2: LGHNA and YNFKEQ. CDR3 size: 11 residues. This CDR3 is CASSQGWEQYF. The CDR3 DNA reads as TGTGCCAGCAGCCAAGGATGGGAGCAGTACTTC.

V is TRBV11-2 and J is TRBJ1-1; weak D call: TRBD1 (6 bases). Per germline, CDR1 SGHAT and CDR2 FQNNGV. CDR3 length: 14 residues. V was cut by 5 bases and J by 4 bases, with 14 bases left in between. CDR3 in amino acids: CASSPGRGGTEAFF. DNA of the CDR3: TGTGCCAGCAGCCCGGGTAGAGGGGGCACTGAAGCTTTCTTT.

This chain uses TRBV6-6 with TRBJ1-1, with unresolved D. CDR1 and CDR2 (germline): MNHNY, SVGAGI (reference sequence). The CDR3 runs to 10 residues. V lost 9 bases, J lost 1 base, and 3 bases lay in between. The CDR3 is CASKNTEAFF. The DNA of the CDR3 is TGTGCCAGTAAGAACACTGAAGCTTTCTTT.

V gene TRBV6-5 combines with J gene TRBJ2-3; D might be TRBD2 (5 bases). The V gene's germline CDR1 is MNHEY and CDR2 SVGAGI. The CDR3 spans 13 residues. The V gene lost 5 bases and the J gene lost 2 bases, with 8 bases spanning the gap. CDR3 region: CASSPDYTDTQYF. The CDR3 bases are TGTGCCAGCAGTCCTGACTACACAGATACGCAGTATTTT.

J is TRBJ2-3 and V is TRBV12-5, with 8 bases lining up with TRBD1. The CDR3 runs 16 residues. Germline CDR1 is LGHNT and CDR2 is FRNRAP. V shed 2 bases and J 2 bases; nucleotides not matched to a gene: 6. CDR3 in amino acids: CASGLTGGSPTDTQYF. The CDR3 DNA is TGTGCTAGTGGTTTGACAGGGGGTAGTCCCACAGATACGCAGTATTTT.

This clone occurred once. The CDR3, as DNA: TGTGCCAGCAGCCATCAAGGGACAGTGAACACTGAAGCTTTCTTT. Translation gives CASSHQGTVNTEAFF. The chain has TRBV27 and TRBJ1-1, with 7 bases aligning to TRBD1. CDR3 length equals 15 residues. Germline V gene sequence: CDR1 MNHEY, CDR2 SMNVEV (reference sequence). Unmatched junction bases numbered 7, after V lost 6 bases and J lost 0 bases.

This chain connects TRBV7-3 to TRBJ2-7; D unclear. CDR1 is SGHTA, CDR2 FQGTGA, per germline. Trimming removed 5 bases at V and 5 bases at J, with 16 bases between. The CDR3 is 14 residues long. The CDR3, as DNA: TGTGCCAGCAGCCCAAGAGGCGGTTTCCACGAGCAGTACTTC. This sequence encodes CASSPRGGFHEQYF.

The chain links TRBV7-2 to TRBJ2-7, with TRBD1 identical over 10 bases. The ends lost 0 bases at V and 0 bases at J; junction bases unmatched: 5. CDR1 and CDR2 from the germline V gene are SGHTA and FQGNSA. This CDR3 is 17 amino acids long. The CDR3 protein is CASSLARDRGPSYEQYF. For the CDR3, the DNA is TGTGCCAGCAGCTTAGCTCGGGACAGGGGCCCCTCCTACGAGCAGTACTTC. Based on the CDR3 plus reference TRBV7-2 and TRBJ2-7, the full variable domain is GAGVSQSPSNKVTEKGKDVELRCDPISGHTALYWYRQSLGQGLEFLIYFQGNSAPDKSGLPSDRFSAERTGGSVSTLTIQRTQQEDSAVYLCASSLARDRGPSYEQYFGPGTRLTVT.

The chain couples TRBV4-1 to TRBJ1-1; 8 bases match TRBD1. After removal of 3 bases from V and 5 bases from J, the junction contained 5 bases not matched to a gene. This CDR3 is built from 14 residues. Germline lookup yields CDR1 MGHRA and CDR2 YSYEKL. CDR3 sequence: CASSQGQEGTEAFF. Here the CDR3 DNA reads TGCGCCAGCAGCCAGGGACAGGAAGGGACTGAAGCTTTCTTT.

V and J are TRBV28 and TRBJ2-7, with D tentatively TRBD1 (6 bases). There are 13 residues in the CDR3. V lost 2 bases and J lost 2, with 7 bases in between. From germline, CDR1 is MDHEN and CDR2 SYDVKM. CDR3 sequence reads: CASSLGTPYEQYF. CDR3 DNA: TGTGCCAGCAGTTTAGGGACACCCTACGAGCAGTACTTC.

This sequence joins TRBV5-1 and TRBJ1-3; 7 positions match TRBD1. Trimming at V came to 0 bases and at J to 4 bases, leaving 7 bases not matched to a gene. This CDR3 has 16 amino acids. Germline CDR1 is SGHRS and CDR2 is YFSETQ. CDR3 protein: CASSLAPTGYGNTIYF. DNA of the CDR3: TGCGCCAGCAGCTTGGCCCCGACAGGGTACGGAAACACCATATATTTT.

The chain combines TRBV12-5 with TRBJ2-7; 11 nucleotides line up with TRBD1. The germline gives CDR1 LGHNT, CDR2 FRNRAP. Losses at the gene ends were 2 bases for V and 4 bases for J; bases not matched to a gene: 4. This CDR3 has 15 residues. This CDR3 is CASGLSGTGGYEQYF. CDR3 nucleotide sequence: TGTGCTAGTGGTTTGTCAGGGACAGGGGGGTACGAGCAGTACTTC.

The V call is TRBV12-5, the J call TRBJ1-2; tentatively, D is TRBD1 (5 bases). The germline gives CDR1 LGHNT, CDR2 FRNRAP. This CDR3 has 13 residues. V dropped 6 bases and J dropped 4 bases, with 12 bases sitting between them. As DNA, the CDR3 is TGTGCTAGTGGATCAGACAGTGGCTATGGCTACACCTTC. Its translation is CASGSDSGYGYTF.

The chain employs TRBV9 and TRBJ2-1; D gene uncertain. The CDR3 length is 15 residues. Germline assignment: CDR1 SGDLS and CDR2 YYNGEE. V was clipped by 0 bases and J by 4 bases, with 11 bases between them. The CDR3 DNA is TGTGCCAGCAGCGTAGATGGGAAGCCATACAATGAGCAGTTCTTC. Amino acids: CASSVDGKPYNEQFF.

The J gene is TRBJ1-2, the V gene TRBV29-1, with TRBD1 matching 7 bases. CDR1 is SQVTM and CDR2 is ANQGSEA in the germline V gene. This CDR3 spans 14 amino acids. V was pared by 2 bases and J by 6 bases, with 9 bases of the junction left unmatched. CDR3 in DNA: TGCAGCGTTGAACAAGGTGGGACAGCGCATGGCTACACCTTC. Encoded protein: CSVEQGGTAHGYTF. Full variable domain (remainder filled in from reference TRBV29-1 and TRBJ1-2): SAVISQKPSRDICQRGTSLTIQCQVDSQVTMMFWYRQQPGQSLTLIATANQGSEATYESGFVIDKFPISRPNLTFSTLTVSNMSPEDSSIYLCSVEQGGTAHGYTFGSGTRLTVV.

This chain uses TRBV9 with TRBJ1-1, with D uncertain. This CDR3 region has 11 residues. Germline V gives CDR1 SGDLS, CDR2 YYNGEE. The V end lost 0 bases, the J end lost 6 bases, and 3 bases lay between the germline ends. The CDR3 coding sequence is TGTGCCAGCAGCGTAGGCTCTGAAGCTTTCTTT. This codes for CASSVGSEAFF.

The chain recombines TRBV21-1 with TRBJ2-7; no check of the table's D call, TRBD2, against the DNA was made. TRBV21-1 is reported as a pseudogene. There are 16 residues in the CDR3. Here the CDR3 reads CASSKTRTSGNYEQYF. DNA for the CDR3: TGTGCCAGCAGCAAAACGAGGACTAGCGGAAACTACGAGCAGTACTTC.

This rearrangement joins TRBV5-1 to TRBJ1-2, with D possibly TRBD1 on 5 matching bases. V was cut by 4 bases and J by 4 bases, with 14 bases left in between. CDR3 size: 14 residues. CDR1 and CDR2 from the germline V gene are SGHRS and YFSETQ. In DNA form, the CDR3 reads TGCGCCAGCAGCGTAACAGGATTTGGCTATGGCTACACCTTC. Amino acid sequence: CASSVTGFGYGYTF.